This record looks at one T cell receptor beta chain sequence and its context. There is no known antigen for this receptor. Per-base qualities were not stored, and no clone one base away is much larger. TCRbeta CDR3 regions were amplified from genomic DNA using the immunoSEQ Assay, a bias-controlled multiplex PCR. In the authors' own workflow: Within the assay, amplification of reference gene primers was used to estimate how many nucleated cells each sample contained. To quantify the absolute abundance of each unique TCRbeta CDR3 rearrangement, sequence reads were collapsed and filtered. For each sample, productive Simpson clonality was calculated by taking the square root of Simpson's diversity index across productive rearrangements. TCRdb retrieved this table from immuneACCESS and kept in-frame rearrangements only. Not all clones are present; in checked studies, unresolved V genes account for under half, and no reason is known for the remainder. From that table come the V and J calls and clone size; the DNA was used to work out D and trimming. For this sample the table gives fewer than 250,000 clones, of which roughly 80% were detected only once. The top ten hold 5.5% to 7.5% of the sample.

From its cysteine to its phenylalanine, the CDR3 spans 16 amino acids. CDR3 DNA only is kept here, 48 bases in frame from base 1. For CDR1 and CDR2, the germline V gene lists MNHNS and SASEGT. Trimming accounts for 1 base at V and 2 bases at J, while the number of junction bases matched to no gene is 6. This sample is part of a study of blood T cell repertoires in COVID-19 (TCRdb year 2020). Broadly, across the study: The collaborator samples originated in the United States, Italy and Spain and spanned the acute and convalescent phases of COVID-19. The repertoires were released in a freely available public database meant as a resource for research on the immune response to SARS-CoV-2. Deeply sampled blood TCRbeta repertoires from subjects exposed to, actively infected with, or recovered from COVID-19 were included in the dataset. The material from the prospective study consisted of cDNA or gDNA derived from T cells, B-cell-depleted T cells, or PBMCs. Sample metadata almost always included a de-identified subject ID, COVID-19 status, age in years and sex. Samples came from the ongoing ImmuneRACE study (first 160 participants) plus 1,254 subjects from 6 global collaborators. Where HLA class I and class II types were available, the types were taken from metadata supplied by the sample provider, not from assay-based typing.

The research as a whole found: The quantity of clinical and demographic metadata differed by source and by participant and was supplied without curation.

The collaborating institutions used their own protocols to collect whole blood in K2EDTA tubes. For TCRbeta analysis, collaborator samples were shipped as frozen whole blood, as isolated PBMCs, or as DNA extracted from either sample type. Sequenced input: peripheral blood. This clonotype originated in a woman aged 55-75 years with active or convalescent COVID-19. The V gene is TRBV6-1 and the J gene is TRBJ2-3; 7 central bases correspond to TRBD2. The DNA is as follows: TGTGCCAGCAGTGAAGGCCCAGCGGGGCCCACAGATACGCAGTATTTT. This encodes CASSEGPAGPTDTQYF.